These 10 T cell receptor beta chains came from one sample sequenced in a study of T cell repertoires in cytomegalovirus infection. MiXCR, applied by TCRdb to the reads, yields one record per CDR3 protein. The sample records 60,000 to 75,000 distinct CDR3 sequences, 3% to 4.5% being singletons. Input material: PBMCs. The receptor set was obtained from a human donor in good health (CMV status not recorded). Some clones in this sample may be carry-over from other donors' samples.

The sample holds many counts of this clonotype. The chain couples TRBV7-6 to TRBJ2-2, with TRBD1 matching over 7 bases. Germline CDR1 and CDR2: SGHVS and FNYEAQ. V shed 5 bases, J shed 4 bases, and the junction held 7 bases outside the gene matches. The CDR3 length is 15 residues. The CDR3 loop is CASSLGGAGTGELFF. The CDR3 DNA reads as TGTGCCAGCAGCCTAGGGGGCGCGGGCACCGGGGAGCTGTTTTTT.

This clonotype was seen repeatedly, ten times or more. This rearrangement joins TRBV12-3 or TRBV12-4 to TRBJ2-1; a possible D gene is TRBD2 (5 bases). V dropped 5 bases and J dropped 3 bases, with 14 bases sitting between them. The CDR3 has 15 residues. The CDR3 reads CASSPSAGSYNEQFF. The CDR3 nucleotides read TGTGCCAGCAGTCCGTCGGCGGGCAGCTACAATGAGCAGTTCTTC.

This clonotype was observed at least ten times. The chain has TRBV6-2 or TRBV6-3 and TRBJ2-1; 7 nucleotides line up with TRBD1. This CDR3 spans 16 amino acids. The V gene end was trimmed by 1 base and the J gene end by 3 bases; junction bases not matched to a gene: 6. Germline values: CDR1 MNHEY, CDR2 SVGEGT. The CDR3, as DNA: TGTGCCAGCAGTTACTTGAGGGGGCGTAACTACAATGAGCAGTTCTTC. It yields the protein CASSYLRGRNYNEQFF.

This clonotype has ten or more counts. The chain employs TRBV7-2 and TRBJ1-2; D ambiguous. CDR3 length: 11 residues. Trimming took off 5 bases at V and 8 bases at J, with 9 bases between the two ends. Germline V gene lookup returns CDR1 SGHTA and CDR2 FQGNSA. The CDR3 protein is CASSQKIGYTF. Here the CDR3 DNA reads TGTGCCAGCAGCCAGAAAATCGGCTACACCTTC.

This clonotype was picked up many times. The rearrangement uses TRBV7-8 and TRBJ2-5, with D possibly TRBD1 on 6 matching bases. CDR3 length equals 20 residues. The germline CDR1 and CDR2 sequences are SGHVS and FQNEAQ. The V and J ends lost 1 base and 0 bases respectively, with 24 bases between them. CDR3 in DNA: TGTGCCAGCAGCTTAGTCGGTGGACAGCGTCGTCTGGCGGACCAAGAGACCCAGTACTTC. It codes for CASSLVGGQRRLADQETQYF.

This clonotype was detected ten times or more. This chain links TRBV7-8 with TRBJ2-1; D is unclear. The V and J ends lost 1 base and 8 bases respectively, with 21 bases between them. Germline V gene lookup returns CDR1 SGHVS and CDR2 FQNEAQ. CDR3 length: 17 amino acids. CDR3: CASSLERDPKFIYEQFF. CDR3 in DNA: TGTGCCAGCAGCTTAGAACGCGACCCCAAGTTCATCTATGAGCAGTTCTTC.

This clonotype showed up many times. This chain uses TRBV20-1 with TRBJ2-3; 11 nucleotides line up with TRBD1. There are 14 residues in the CDR3. The germline CDR1 and CDR2 sequences are DFQATT and SNEGSKA (reference sequence). Unmatched junction bases numbered 2, after V lost 4 bases and J lost 2 bases. In DNA, the CDR3 is TGCAGTGCTACGGGACAGGGGGACACAGATACGCAGTATTTT. It translates to CSATGQGDTDTQYF.

In this sample, this clonotype turned up many times. The rearrangement joins TRBV5-1 to TRBJ2-7; D is perhaps TRBD1 or TRBD2 (5 bases each). The V gene's germline CDR1 is SGHRS and CDR2 YFSETQ. CDR3 size: 13 residues. V lost 4 bases and J 3 bases, leaving 11 bases between the germline ends. This chain's CDR3 is CASSMGPNYEQYF. DNA for the CDR3: TGCGCCAGCAGCATGGGACCTAACTACGAGCAGTACTTC.

This clonotype was detected many times. The chain employs TRBV6-1 and TRBJ2-7; 7 positions agree with TRBD2. J gave up 5 bases and V 5 bases, and 9 bases lay outside the gene matches. Looked up from germline, CDR1 is MNHNS and CDR2 is SASEGT. The CDR3 extends over 14 amino acids. The CDR3 spells CASSTREGRNEQYF. In DNA form, the CDR3 reads TGTGCCAGCAGTACAAGGGAGGGGAGGAACGAGCAGTACTTC.

This clonotype was counted at least ten times. The chain uses TRBV7-9 and TRBJ2-7; 7 bases agree with TRBD2. Germline CDR1 SEHNR, CDR2 FQNEAQ (reference sequence). There are 12 residues in the CDR3. V was pared by 4 bases and J by 9 bases, with 6 bases of the junction left unmatched. The CDR3 DNA is TGTGCCAGCAGCTCAGAGACGGGAGGGCAGTACTTC. Amino acid sequence: CASSSETGGQYF.